Listed below are T cell receptor beta chains from one sample, sequenced in a study of T cell repertoires in cytomegalovirus infection. From the reads, TCRdb called clonotypes with MiXCR, one entry per CDR3 protein. Of 800,000 to 950,000 distinct CDR3 sequences listed, roughly 33% are singletons. No antigen has been assigned to these receptors. This specimen was cultured CD8+ T cells from PBMCs, taken from culture after CMV antigen stimulation. Receptors originate from a human donor in good health (CMV status not recorded). Some clones in this sample may be carry-over from other donors' samples. Both conserved end residues are part of each CDR3. A D gene is named only where the DNA matches it firmly. Where a row states a size, it is once, few, many or the class of an expanded clone; other rows omit it.

size,length,D,J,V,DNA,CDR3
once,13,NA,TRBJ1-1,TRBV9,TGTGCCAGCAGCGTAGGGGGGTTTTCTGAAGCTTTCTTT,CASSVGGFSEAFF
NA,16,NA,TRBJ1-1,TRBV6-1,TGTGCCAGCAGAGTAGGGACCGGATCCCTGAACACTGAAGCTTTCTTT,CASRVGTGSLNTEAFF
few,15,TRBD1,TRBJ2-1,TRBV11-3,TGTGCCAGCAGCTCTTACCAGACAGGGGGCAATGAGCAGTTCTTC,CASSSYQTGGNEQFF
NA,15,NA,TRBJ1-4,TRBV6-6,TGTGTCAGCAGCCACTGGACAGATATTAATGAAAAACTGTTTTTT,CVSSHWTDINEKLFF
NA,16,TRBD1,TRBJ1-4,TRBV27,TGTGCCAGCAGTCATCTCCTAGGACAGGGGCATGAAAAACTGTTTTTT,CASSHLLGQGHEKLFF
few,16,NA,TRBJ2-1,TRBV11-3,TGTGCCAGCAGCTCGAGAGAGACTAACTCCTACAATGAGCAGTTCTTC,CASSSRETNSYNEQFF
NA,18,NA,TRBJ1-2,TRBV10-3,TGTGCCATCAGTGAGTCCTTCCGCGGGGCGGAGGTTTACTATGGCTACACCTTC,CAISESFRGAEVYYGYTF
NA,18,TRBD2,TRBJ2-1,TRBV27,TGTGCCAGCAGTTTAATCTTTAGCGGGGGTGACGTTTACAATGAGCAGTTCTTC,CASSLIFSGGDVYNEQFF
few,15,TRBD1,TRBJ1-1,TRBV7-9,TGTGCCAGCAGCGGGACAGGGGGCCGGGACACTGAAGCTTTCTTT,CASSGTGGRDTEAFF
few,14,NA,TRBJ1-5,TRBV27,TGTGCCAGCCGCCGGACTTATAGCAATCAGCCCCAGCATTTT,CASRRTYSNQPQHF
few,17,NA,TRBJ1-2,TRBV28,TGTGCCAGCAGTTCAGGGACTCAAGGGATTAAAGCCTATGGCTACACCTTC,CASSSGTQGIKAYGYTF
once,14,TRBD1,TRBJ1-5,TRBV6-8,TGTGCCAGCAGTTCAGGGGGAAACAATCAGCCCCAGCATTTT,CASSSGGNNQPQHF
few,15,NA,TRBJ1-1,TRBV4-1,TGCGCCAGCAGCCAAGGCGGGGACATGAACACTGAAGCTTTCTTT,CASSQGGDMNTEAFF
many,14,TRBD1,TRBJ1-1,TRBV7-9,TGTGCCAGCAGCTCGTGGACAGGGGGCACTGAAGCTTTCTTT,CASSSWTGGTEAFF
few,12,NA,TRBJ2-2,TRBV12-3/TRBV12-4,TGTGCCACCTTACCAGAGCGCGGGGAGCTGTTTTTT,CATLPERGELFF
NA,15,TRBD1,TRBJ1-5,TRBV3-1,TGTGCCAGCAGCCAAACGACAGGGAGAAATCAGCCCCAGCATTTT,CASSQTTGRNQPQHF
NA,18,TRBD1,TRBJ2-2,TRBV7-9,TGTGCCAGCAGCTCTCGACAGGGGAGTCGGACGAACACCGGGGAGCTGTTTTTT,CASSSRQGSRTNTGELFF
NA,17,NA,TRBJ2-3,TRBV5-6,TGTGCCAGCAGCTGGACCCCACTAGCCTCTAGGTCAGATACGCAGTATTTT,CASSWTPLASRSDTQYF
NA,20,TRBD2,TRBJ2-1,TRBV7-3,TGTGCCAGCAGCTTGCTAGGGGGACTAGTGGGGGGGCCGGGTTACAATGAGCAGTTCTTC,CASSLLGGLVGGPGYNEQFF
NA,13,NA,TRBJ1-1,TRBV19,TGTACCAGTATTGGTTCCCATTTCGGTGAAGCTTTCTTT,CTSIGSHFGEAFF
few,11,NA,TRBJ2-7,TRBV7-9,TGTGCCAGCAGCTTCGTCGGGGAGCAGTACTTC,CASSFVGEQYF
NA,16,TRBD1,TRBJ1-5,TRBV27,TGTGCCAGCAGTTTATTAGGGGGCTGGGGCAATCAGCCCCAGCATTTT,CASSLLGGWGNQPQHF
NA,13,NA,TRBJ1-1,TRBV7-9,TGTGCCAGCAGTTCTAAGACATACACTGAAGCTTTCTTT,CASSSKTYTEAFF
few,14,NA,TRBJ1-5,TRBV7-6,TGTGCCAGCAGCTTAGCGACGTACAATCAGCCCCAGCATTTT,CASSLATYNQPQHF
NA,16,NA,TRBJ2-5,TRBV28,TGTACCAGCAGCACCTTCCGGGACGGCTATGGGGAGACCCAGTACTTC,CTSSTFRDGYGETQYF
NA,13,NA,TRBJ2-4,TRBV6-6,TGTGCCAGCAGTAAAAAGATCGCAGCCAGTGAGTACTTC,CASSKKIAASEYF
NA,15,NA,TRBJ1-5,TRBV7-6,TGTGCCAGCAGCACTGGAGGTCTTGGCAATCAGCCCCAGCATTTT,CASSTGGLGNQPQHF
NA,14,NA,TRBJ1-1,TRBV6-1,TGTGCCAGCACCTCACCAGGCTACAACACTGAAGCTTTCTTT,CASTSPGYNTEAFF
few,15,NA,TRBJ1-5,TRBV7-9,TGTGCCAGCAGCTTAGGGCAGGGTACGAATCAGCCCCAGCATTTT,CASSLGQGTNQPQHF
NA,17,TRBD2,TRBJ2-1,TRBV2,TGTGCCAGCAGTGAATTTCAGCGGGGGACCTCCTACAATGAGCAGTTCTTC,CASSEFQRGTSYNEQFF
once,14,NA,TRBJ1-1,TRBV5-1,TGCGCCAGCAGCTTGGTTGGTAATCCCACTGAAGCTTTCTTT,CASSLVGNPTEAFF
NA,15,TRBD2,TRBJ2-5,TRBV27,TGTGCCAGCAGTCTACTAGCGGGGTCTCGGGAGACCCAGTACTTC,CASSLLAGSRETQYF
once,15,TRBD1,TRBJ2-4,TRBV6-1,TGTGCCAGCAGTGAAGTTTACAGGGGAAGGAACATTCAGTACTTC,CASSEVYRGRNIQYF
once,15,NA,TRBJ1-2,TRBV5-5,TGTGCCAGCAGCTTGACAGGGACGGAGAACTATGGCTACACCTTC,CASSLTGTENYGYTF
few,14,NA,TRBJ1-2,TRBV7-9,TGTGCCAGCAGCTCGCGGGCGGTACACTATGGCTACACCTTC,CASSSRAVHYGYTF
NA,11,NA,TRBJ2-7,TRBV24-1,TGTGCCACCAGTCCTCTCCGCGAGCAGTACTTC,CATSPLREQYF
NA,16,NA,TRBJ2-3,TRBV27,TGTGCCAGCAGTTTATTTCGCGTCAGAGGCACAGATACGCAGTATTTT,CASSLFRVRGTDTQYF
NA,15,NA,TRBJ2-1,TRBV12-3/TRBV12-4,TGTGCCAGCAGTTACGTAGGGGGGCTCTACAATGAGCAGTTCTTC,CASSYVGGLYNEQFF
few,12,NA,TRBJ2-7,TRBV5-4,TGTGCCAGCAGCTTGGTGGGCCTCGAGCAGTACTTC,CASSLVGLEQYF
NA,15,NA,TRBJ1-1,TRBV6-5,TGTGCCAGCAGTTACGGTCGGGGAGCGAACACTGAAGCTTTCTTT,CASSYGRGANTEAFF
few,15,NA,TRBJ2-3,TRBV27,TGTGCCAGCAGTAAAGTGGGGGAAAGCACAGATACGCAGTATTTT,CASSKVGESTDTQYF
NA,15,NA,TRBJ1-5,TRBV6-6,TGTGCCAGCAGTCAAAGATGGGGTCGGGATCAGCCCCAGCATTTT,CASSQRWGRDQPQHF
NA,15,TRBD1,TRBJ1-5,TRBV4-1,TGCGCCAGCAGCCAGCACTGGGACAGCTATCAGCCCCAGCATTTT,CASSQHWDSYQPQHF